Listed below are T cell receptor beta chains from one sample, sequenced in a study of blood T cell repertoires in COVID-19. The table came from immunoSEQ multiplex PCR; TCRdb's copy has only in-frame clones and leaves some out. The sample yields 250,000 to 300,000 clones, 89% seen once. The sequencing input was peripheral blood. Receptors were obtained from a middle-aged woman who had recovered from COVID-19. Each CDR3 is given with its conserved first and last residue. The order of the fields is CDR3 DNA, CDR3 protein, clone size, J gene, V gene, D gene. The D gene is left open where the match is weak. Clone sizes are given selectively: once, few, many, or a class where the clone is expanded.

DNA: TGCGCCAGCAGCCCCCTTGGGACTCTCCAAGCGAACACCGGGGAGCTGTTTTTT
CDR3: CASSPLGTLQANTGELFF
size: .
J: TRBJ2-2
V: TRBV4-1
D: .

DNA: TGTGCCAGCAGTGCCACGTCTCCCCACAGTTCGGATACGCAGTATTTT
CDR3: CASSATSPHSSDTQYF
size: .
J: TRBJ2-3
V: TRBV2
D: .

DNA: TGTGCCACCAGTGACCTTTTTGAGCAGTTCTTC
CDR3: CATSDLFEQFF
size: .
J: TRBJ2-1
V: TRBV24-1
D: .

DNA: TGTGCCAGCAGCCACGGGAGCCCGGGATCCACCGGGGAGCTGTTTTTT
CDR3: CASSHGSPGSTGELFF
size: .
J: TRBJ2-2
V: TRBV5-5
D: .

DNA: TGTGCCAGCAGTCCCCACTACGGGGTCGTCAGCAATCAGCCCCAGCATTTT
CDR3: CASSPHYGVVSNQPQHF
size: once
J: TRBJ1-5
V: TRBV27
D: .

DNA: TGTGCCACCAGTGAAGGGACAGGGCGCTCCACAGATACGCAGTATTTT
CDR3: CATSEGTGRSTDTQYF
size: .
J: TRBJ2-3
V: TRBV24-1
D: TRBD1

DNA: TGTGCCAGCAGCTCTAGACTAGCGGGAACCCCGAGCTCCTACGAGCAGTACTTC
CDR3: CASSSRLAGTPSSYEQYF
size: once
J: TRBJ2-7
V: TRBV9
D: TRBD2

DNA: TGTGCCAGCAGCCAAAGGAGTAGAACGAGGGAAAAACTGTTTTTT
CDR3: CASSQRSRTREKLFF
size: .
J: TRBJ1-4
V: TRBV21-1
D: .

DNA: TGCGCCAGCACCTTTGGGGAGGAGAACACTGAAGCTTTCTTT
CDR3: CASTFGEENTEAFF
size: .
J: TRBJ1-1
V: TRBV5-1
D: .

DNA: TGTGCCAGCACCGAGGTGCCGATTACAGATACGCAGTATTTT
CDR3: CASTEVPITDTQYF
size: .
J: TRBJ2-3
V: TRBV27
D: .

DNA: TGTGCCAGTAGTAGGACTAGCGGGGGCTCCTACGAGCAGTACTTC
CDR3: CASSRTSGGSYEQYF
size: .
J: TRBJ2-7
V: TRBV19
D: TRBD2

DNA: TGTGCCAGTAGCCAGGGGGCAGGTTCTTCAACTAATGAAAAACTGTTTTTT
CDR3: CASSQGAGSSTNEKLFF
size: .
J: TRBJ1-4
V: TRBV19
D: TRBD1

DNA: TGTGCCAGCAAGGGACAGGGGGCGCAAGGTGAAAAACTGTTTTTT
CDR3: CASKGQGAQGEKLFF
size: .
J: TRBJ1-4
V: TRBV6-5
D: TRBD1

DNA: TGTGCCAGCAGTTATGGGGGGGGCTACGAGCAGTACTTC
CDR3: CASSYGGGYEQYF
size: .
J: TRBJ2-7
V: TRBV27
D: TRBD2

DNA: TGCGCCAGCAGCCAAGATGTCACGGTTTTTCAGCCCCAGCATTTT
CDR3: CASSQDVTVFQPQHF
size: .
J: TRBJ1-5
V: TRBV4-1
D: .